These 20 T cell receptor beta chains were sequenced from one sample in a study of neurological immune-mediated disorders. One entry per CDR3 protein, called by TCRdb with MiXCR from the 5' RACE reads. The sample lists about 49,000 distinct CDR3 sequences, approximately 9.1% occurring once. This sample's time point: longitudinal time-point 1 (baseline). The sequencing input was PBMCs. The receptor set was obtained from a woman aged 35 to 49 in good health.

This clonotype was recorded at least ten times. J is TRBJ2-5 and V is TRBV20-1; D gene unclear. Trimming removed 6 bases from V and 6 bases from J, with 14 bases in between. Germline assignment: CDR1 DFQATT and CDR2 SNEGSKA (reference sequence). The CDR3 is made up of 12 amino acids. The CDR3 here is CSAPLAPKTQYF. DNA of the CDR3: TGCAGTGCCCCCTTAGCCCCCAAGACCCAGTACTTC.

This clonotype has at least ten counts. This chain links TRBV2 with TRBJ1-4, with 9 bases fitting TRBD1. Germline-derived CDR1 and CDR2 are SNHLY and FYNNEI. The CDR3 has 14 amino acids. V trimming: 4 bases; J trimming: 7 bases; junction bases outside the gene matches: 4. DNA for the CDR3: TGTGCCAGCAGTGGAGGGACAGGGAGTGAAAAACTGTTTTTT. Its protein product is CASSGGTGSEKLFF.

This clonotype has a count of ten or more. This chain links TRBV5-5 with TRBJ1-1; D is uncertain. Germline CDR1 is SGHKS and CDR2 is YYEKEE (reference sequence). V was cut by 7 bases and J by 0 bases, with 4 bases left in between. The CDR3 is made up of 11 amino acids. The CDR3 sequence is CASAVNTEAFF. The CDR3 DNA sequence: TGTGCCAGCGCGGTGAACACTGAAGCTTTCTTT. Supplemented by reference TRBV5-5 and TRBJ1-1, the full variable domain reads DAGVTQSPTHLIKTRGQQVTLRCSPISGHKSVSWYQQVLGQGPQFIFQYYEKEERGRGNFPDRFSARQFPNYSSELNVNALLLGDSALYLCASAVNTEAFFGQGTRLTVV.

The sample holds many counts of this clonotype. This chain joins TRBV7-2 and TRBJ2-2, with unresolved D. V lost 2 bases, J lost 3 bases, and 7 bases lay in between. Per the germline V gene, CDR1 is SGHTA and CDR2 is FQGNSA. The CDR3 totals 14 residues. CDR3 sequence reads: CASSLSRYTGELFF. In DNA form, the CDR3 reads TGTGCCAGCAGCTTAAGTCGATACACCGGGGAGCTGTTTTTT.

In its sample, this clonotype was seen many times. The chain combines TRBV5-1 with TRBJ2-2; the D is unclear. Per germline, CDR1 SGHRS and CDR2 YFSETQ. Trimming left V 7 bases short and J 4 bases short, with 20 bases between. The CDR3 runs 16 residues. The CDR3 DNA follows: TGCGCCAGCGGCAAGGACGCCGAGACGCCCACCGGGGAGCTGTTTTTT. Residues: CASGKDAETPTGELFF.

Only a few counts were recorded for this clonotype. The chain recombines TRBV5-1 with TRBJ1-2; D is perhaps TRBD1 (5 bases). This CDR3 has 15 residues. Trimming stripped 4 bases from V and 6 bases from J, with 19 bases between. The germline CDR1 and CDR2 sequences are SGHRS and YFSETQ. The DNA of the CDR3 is TGCGCCAGCAGCCTTTCGGTGGTTACAGGCAATGGCTACACCTTC. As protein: CASSLSVVTGNGYTF.

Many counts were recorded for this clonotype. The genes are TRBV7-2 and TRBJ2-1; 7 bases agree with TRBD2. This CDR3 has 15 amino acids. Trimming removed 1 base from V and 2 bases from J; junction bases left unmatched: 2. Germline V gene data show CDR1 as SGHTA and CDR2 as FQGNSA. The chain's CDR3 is CASSLVREPYNEQFF. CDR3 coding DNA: TGTGCCAGCAGCTTAGTGCGGGAGCCCTACAATGAGCAGTTCTTC. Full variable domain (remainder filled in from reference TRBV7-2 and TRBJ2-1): GAGVSQSPSNKVTEKGKDVELRCDPISGHTALYWYRQSLGQGLEFLIYFQGNSAPDKSGLPSDRFSAERTGGSVSTLTIQRTQQEDSAVYLCASSLVREPYNEQFFGPGTRLTVL.

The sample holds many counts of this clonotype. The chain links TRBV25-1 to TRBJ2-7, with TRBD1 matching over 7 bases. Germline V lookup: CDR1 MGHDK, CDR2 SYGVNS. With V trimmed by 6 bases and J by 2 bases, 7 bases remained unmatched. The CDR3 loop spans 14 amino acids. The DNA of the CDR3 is TGTGCCAGCAGCCCCTGGGACAGTCCCTACGAGCAGTACTTC. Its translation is CASSPWDSPYEQYF.

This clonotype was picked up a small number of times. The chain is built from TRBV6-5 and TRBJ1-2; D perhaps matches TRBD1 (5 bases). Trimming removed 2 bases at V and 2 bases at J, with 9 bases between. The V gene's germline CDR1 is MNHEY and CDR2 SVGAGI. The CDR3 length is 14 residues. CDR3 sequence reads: CASSYDSTNYGYTF. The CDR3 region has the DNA TGTGCCAGCAGTTACGACAGCACAAACTATGGCTACACCTTC.

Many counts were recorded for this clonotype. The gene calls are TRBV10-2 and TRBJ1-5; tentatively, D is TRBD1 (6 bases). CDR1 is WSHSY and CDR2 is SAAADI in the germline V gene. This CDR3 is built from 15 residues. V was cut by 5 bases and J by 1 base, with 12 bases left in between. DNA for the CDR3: TGCGCCAGCAGTACAGGGTTGGGGAGCAATCAGCCCCAGCATTTT. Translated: CASSTGLGSNQPQHF.

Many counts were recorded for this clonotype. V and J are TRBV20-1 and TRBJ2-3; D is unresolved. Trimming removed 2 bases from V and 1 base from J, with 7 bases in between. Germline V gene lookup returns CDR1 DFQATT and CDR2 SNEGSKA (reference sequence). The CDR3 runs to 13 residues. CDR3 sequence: CSARSLRTDTQYF. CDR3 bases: TGCAGTGCTAGATCTTTGCGCACAGATACGCAGTATTTT.

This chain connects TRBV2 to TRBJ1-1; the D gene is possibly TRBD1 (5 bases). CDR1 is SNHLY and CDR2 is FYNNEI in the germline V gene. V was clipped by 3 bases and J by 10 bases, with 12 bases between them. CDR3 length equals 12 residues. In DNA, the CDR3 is TGTGCCAGCAGTGAGACCGGGACTCGAGCTTTCTTT. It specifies CASSETGTRAFF.

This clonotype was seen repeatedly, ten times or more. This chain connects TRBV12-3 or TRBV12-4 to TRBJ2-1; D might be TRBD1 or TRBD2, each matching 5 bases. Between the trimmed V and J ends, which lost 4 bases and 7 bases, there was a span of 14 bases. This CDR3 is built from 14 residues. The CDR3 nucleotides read TGTGCCAGCAGTTCTCCCCGAGGGGCAAATGAGCAGTTCTTC. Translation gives CASSSPRGANEQFF.

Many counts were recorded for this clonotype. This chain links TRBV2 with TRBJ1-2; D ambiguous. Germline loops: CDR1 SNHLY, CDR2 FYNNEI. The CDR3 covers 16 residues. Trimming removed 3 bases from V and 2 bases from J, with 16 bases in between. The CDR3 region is CASSEYAVGINYGYTF. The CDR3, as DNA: TGTGCCAGCAGTGAGTATGCAGTCGGAATAAACTATGGCTACACCTTC.

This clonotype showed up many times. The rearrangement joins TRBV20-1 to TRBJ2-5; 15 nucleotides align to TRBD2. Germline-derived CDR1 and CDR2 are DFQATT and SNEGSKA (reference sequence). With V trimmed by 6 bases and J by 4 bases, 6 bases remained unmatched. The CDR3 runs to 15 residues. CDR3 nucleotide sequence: TGCAGTGCGGGGACTAGCGGGAGGATGGTAGAGACCCAGTACTTC. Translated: CSAGTSGRMVETQYF.

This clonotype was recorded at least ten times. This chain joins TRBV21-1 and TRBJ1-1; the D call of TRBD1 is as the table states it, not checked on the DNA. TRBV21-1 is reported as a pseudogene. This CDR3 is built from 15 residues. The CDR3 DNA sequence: TGTGCCAGCAGCAAAGCCCTGGGACAAGGCACTGAAGCTTTCTTT. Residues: CASSKALGQGTEAFF.

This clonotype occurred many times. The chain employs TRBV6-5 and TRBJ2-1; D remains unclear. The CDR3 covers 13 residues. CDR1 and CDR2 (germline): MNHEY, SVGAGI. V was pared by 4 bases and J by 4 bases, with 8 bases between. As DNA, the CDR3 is TGTGCCAGCAGTTCCTTAGGATACAATGAGCAGTTCTTC. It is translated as CASSSLGYNEQFF.

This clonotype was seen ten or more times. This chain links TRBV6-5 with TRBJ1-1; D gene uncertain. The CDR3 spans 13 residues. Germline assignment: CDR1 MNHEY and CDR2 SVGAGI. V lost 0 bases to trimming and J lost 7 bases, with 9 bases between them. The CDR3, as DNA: TGTGCCAGCAGTTACTCCCCCACCAGTGAAGCTTTCTTT. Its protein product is CASSYSPTSEAFF.

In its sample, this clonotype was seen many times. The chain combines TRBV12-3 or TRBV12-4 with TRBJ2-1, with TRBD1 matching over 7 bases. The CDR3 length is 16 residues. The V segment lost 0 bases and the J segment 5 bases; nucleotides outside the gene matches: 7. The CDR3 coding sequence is TGTGCCAGCAGTTTAGCCGGGACGACAGGGCACAATGAGCAGTTCTTC. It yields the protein CASSLAGTTGHNEQFF.

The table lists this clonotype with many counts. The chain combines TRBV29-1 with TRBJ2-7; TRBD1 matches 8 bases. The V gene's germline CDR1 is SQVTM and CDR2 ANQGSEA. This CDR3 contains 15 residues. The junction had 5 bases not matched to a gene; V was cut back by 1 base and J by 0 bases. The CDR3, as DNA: TGCAGCGTTGAAGGGGGGACAGGACTCTCCTACGAGCAGTACTTC. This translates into CSVEGGTGLSYEQYF.